The 25 T cell receptor beta chains below were found in one sample sequenced in a study of cytomegalovirus exposure and HLA in healthy donors. The primer mix had 60 Vbeta and 13 Jbeta primers. The assay was immunoSEQ multiplex PCR, and TCRdb's table has in-frame clones only and misses some. The sample holds 250,000 to 350,000 clones; 86% are singletons and the top ten take roughly 4%. The sample was PBMCs. These receptor sequences come from a middle-aged man in good health and CMV-seropositive.

The CDR3 DNA reads TGTGCCAGTAGTATGCGGACAGGTGGTGAAAAACTGTTTTTT. Amino acid sequence: CASSMRTGGEKLFF. The chain links TRBV19 to TRBJ1-4, with TRBD1 matching over 7 bases. CDR1 is LNHDA and CDR2 is SQIVND in the germline V gene (reference sequence). V lost 3 bases and J lost 7; bases outside the gene matches: 5. This CDR3 has 14 residues.

The chain combines TRBV28 with TRBJ2-5; D possibly corresponds to TRBD1 (6 bases). Per the germline V gene, CDR1 is MDHEN and CDR2 is SYDVKM. The length of the CDR3 is 16 residues. Trimming pared 2 bases from V and 3 bases from J, leaving 16 bases between. The CDR3 coding sequence is TGTGCCAGCAGTTTAGGTACTTGGACAGCCAAAGAGACCCAGTACTTC. Residues: CASSLGTWTAKETQYF.

The chain couples TRBV29-1 to TRBJ2-2, with a tentative D call TRBD1 (5 bases). Germline values: CDR1 SQVTM, CDR2 ANQGSEA. The V end was cut by 4 bases, the J end by 0 bases, with 6 bases between. The CDR3 runs to 13 residues. The CDR3 bases are TGCAGCGTTGTCAGGGCGAACACCGGGGAGCTGTTTTTT. This encodes CSVVRANTGELFF.

The V call is TRBV5-6, the J call TRBJ2-1; maybe TRBD1 (5 bases). This CDR3 spans 13 amino acids. Trimming stripped 4 bases from V and 9 bases from J, with 14 bases between. CDR1 SGHDT and CDR2 YYEEEE come from the germline V gene. The CDR3 spells CASSPSTVGEQFF. The CDR3 DNA reads as TGTGCCAGCAGCCCGTCGACAGTGGGTGAGCAGTTCTTC.

This chain joins TRBV15 and TRBJ1-5; TRBD1 matches 10 bases. V was clipped by 0 bases and J by 6 bases; unmatched bases: 8. This CDR3 spans 17 amino acids. Germline-derived CDR1 and CDR2 are LNHNV and YYDKDF (reference sequence). CDR3 nucleotide sequence: TGTGCCACCAGCAGAGATTTCGGGACAGGGGTGAGTCAGCCCCAGCATTTT. Its protein is CATSRDFGTGVSQPQHF.

This rearrangement joins TRBV27 to TRBJ2-3; 9 bases are shared with TRBD1. The CDR3 consists of 16 residues. V shed 4 bases and J 2 bases; nucleotides not matched to a gene: 7. Germline V gene lookup returns CDR1 MNHEY and CDR2 SMNVEV (reference sequence). Written as DNA, the CDR3 is TGTGCCAGCAGTTCCAACAACAGGGGGCTCACAGATACGCAGTATTTT. This gives the protein CASSSNNRGLTDTQYF.

The chain carries TRBV5-1 and TRBJ2-7, with D perhaps TRBD2 (6 bases). There are 16 residues in the CDR3. The germline CDR1 and CDR2 sequences are SGHRS and YFSETQ. V lost 0 bases and J lost 0, with 13 bases in between. This CDR3 is CASSLVSGDSSYEQYF. In nucleotides, the CDR3 is TGCGCCAGCAGCTTGGTTAGCGGAGATAGCTCCTACGAGCAGTACTTC.

The chain is built from TRBV28 and TRBJ2-7; 7 bases fit TRBD2. The V gene's germline CDR1 is MDHEN and CDR2 SYDVKM. V trimming: 7 bases; J trimming: 2 bases; junction bases outside the gene matches: 8. The CDR3 sequence is 14 residues long. DNA of the CDR3: TGTGCCAGCACAGCCGGGACTACTCCCTACGAGCAGTACTTC. Encoded protein: CASTAGTTPYEQYF.

V gene TRBV25-1 combines with J gene TRBJ2-1, with a weak D call TRBD2 (5 bases). V lost 8 bases, J lost 0 bases, and 11 bases lay in between. Germline CDR1 MGHDK, CDR2 SYGVNS. This CDR3 comprises 14 residues. The CDR3, as DNA: TGTGCCAGCTCAGGACTTCGCTCCTACAATGAGCAGTTCTTC. Translation: CASSGLRSYNEQFF.

This clone was observed once. The chain recombines TRBV6-5 with TRBJ1-5, with D perhaps TRBD1 (5 bases). The CDR3 has 15 residues. Per germline, CDR1 MNHEY and CDR2 SVGAGI. Deletions cut 1 base from V and 3 bases from J, with 10 bases between. The CDR3 reads CASSYFQGANQPQHF. The CDR3 DNA is TGTGCCAGCAGTTACTTCCAGGGCGCCAATCAGCCCCAGCATTTT.

J is TRBJ2-7 and V is TRBV29-1, with D possibly being TRBD2 (5 bases). Germline V gives CDR1 SQVTM, CDR2 ANQGSEA. The CDR3 sequence is 12 residues long. The ends were cut back, 6 bases at V and 2 bases at J, with 11 bases in the middle. The CDR3 DNA sequence: TGCAGCGTGTTAGCGCCAGCCTACGAGCAGTACTTC. Protein: CSVLAPAYEQYF.

The chain is built from TRBV19 and TRBJ2-7; 7 bases are a match to TRBD1. Germline values: CDR1 LNHDA, CDR2 SQIVND (reference sequence). V trimming: 5 bases; J trimming: 3 bases; junction bases outside the gene matches: 1. The CDR3 is made up of 12 amino acids. CDR3 nucleotides: TGTGCCAGTAGTGACAGGGACTACGAGCAGTACTTC. It encodes CASSDRDYEQYF.

The J gene is TRBJ2-7, the V gene TRBV7-2; 8 bases fit TRBD1. Germline V CDR1 and CDR2: SGHTA, FQGNSA. V shed 3 bases and J 2 bases; nucleotides not matched to a gene: 3. This CDR3 is built from 14 residues. CDR3 DNA: TGTGCCAGCAGCTTGACAGGGGCGGCCTACGAGCAGTACTTC. It translates to CASSLTGAAYEQYF.

This chain connects TRBV25-1 to TRBJ2-7; 9 bases are a match to TRBD2. The CDR3 sequence is 14 residues long. V trimming: 7 bases; J trimming: 0 bases; junction bases outside the gene matches: 4. In germline, CDR1 is MGHDK, CDR2 SYGVNS. CDR3: CASTTSGSSYEQYF. As DNA, the CDR3 is TGTGCCAGCACGACTAGCGGAAGCTCCTACGAGCAGTACTTC.

The chain has TRBV4-1 and TRBJ1-3, with D possibly TRBD1 on 5 matching bases. The CDR3 has 15 amino acids. Trimming took 0 bases from V and 4 from J, leaving 10 bases between them. Germline loops: CDR1 MGHRA, CDR2 YSYEKL. In DNA, the CDR3 is TGCGCCAGCAGCCAAGAGCCGGGGGTCGGAAACACCATATATTTT. Translated: CASSQEPGVGNTIYF.

The V call is TRBV29-1, the J call TRBJ2-3; tentatively, D is TRBD1 (6 bases). CDR1 SQVTM and CDR2 ANQGSEA come from the germline V gene. V was cut by 6 bases and J by 1 base, with 17 bases left in between. The CDR3 is made up of 15 amino acids. CDR3 sequence: CSVRPGHIRTDTQYF. In DNA, the CDR3 is TGCAGCGTCAGACCGGGACATATCCGCACAGATACGCAGTATTTT.

The sample holds one count of this clone. Other DNA sequences within the sample encode an identical CDR3. This chain links TRBV5-1 with TRBJ2-1, with 9 bases identical to TRBD2. Trimming cost V 0 bases and J 0 bases; bases outside gene matches: 4. The CDR3 spans 17 residues. Germline CDR1 reads SGHRS; CDR2 reads YFSETQ. DNA for the CDR3: TGCGCCAGCAGCTTGGAAGGTAGCGGGAGCTCCTACAATGAGCAGTTCTTC. This encodes CASSLEGSGSSYNEQFF. The variable domain in full, with the rest retrieved from reference TRBV5-1 and TRBJ2-1, is KAGVTQTPRYLIKTRGQQVTLSCSPISGHRSVSWYQQTPGQGLQFLFEYFSETQRNKGNFPGRFSGRQFSNSRSEMNVSTLELGDSALYLCASSLEGSGSSYNEQFFGPGTRLTVL.

This chain uses TRBV7-2 with TRBJ2-5, with TRBD2 identical over 10 bases. Near its end, the DNA agrees better with TRBJ2-7, so the J call may be wrong. CDR3 size: 13 residues. Germline V gene data show CDR1 as SGHTA and CDR2 as FQGNSA. CDR3 protein: CASRSSGSYEQYF. CDR3 sequence (DNA): TGTGCCAGCAGGTCTAGCGGGAGTTACGAGCAGTACTTC.

The chain has TRBV5-8 and TRBJ1-5; D gene unclear. V lost 5 bases and J 0 bases, leaving 6 bases between the germline ends. The CDR3 has 13 amino acids. CDR1 and CDR2 (germline): SGHTS, YDEGEE. The CDR3 sequence: CASSYYSNQPQHF. The DNA for the CDR3 is TGTGCCAGCAGTTATTATAGCAATCAGCCCCAGCATTTT.

This rearrangement joins TRBV5-1 to TRBJ2-3; 12 positions match TRBD1. The V gene end was trimmed by 4 bases and the J gene end by 5 bases; junction bases not matched to a gene: 5. The CDR3 has 15 amino acids. The germline gives CDR1 SGHRS, CDR2 YFSETQ. CDR3 amino acids: CASSGDRGHGDTQYF. CDR3 nucleotide sequence: TGCGCCAGCAGCGGGGACAGGGGGCATGGAGATACGCAGTATTTT.

The chain recombines TRBV21-1 with TRBJ2-2; the tabulated D call, TRBD1, remains unverified against the DNA. TRBV21-1 counts as a pseudogene. The CDR3 consists of 17 residues. In nucleotides, the CDR3 is TGTGCCAGCAGGCGGAAGCGGGACAGGGAGGGGTCCGGGGAGCTGTTTTTT. Protein: CASRRKRDREGSGELFF.

The chain has TRBV28 and TRBJ2-3; TRBD1 agrees at 7 bases. The germline gives CDR1 MDHEN, CDR2 SYDVKM. The CDR3 covers 15 residues. Trimming at V came to 3 bases and at J to 3 bases, leaving 6 bases not matched to a gene. The CDR3 region has the DNA TGTGCCAGCAGTTTCGAAGGGGGCTGGACAGATACGCAGTATTTT. It codes for CASSFEGGWTDTQYF.

The V and J genes are TRBV6-5 and TRBJ2-1, with a weak D call TRBD1 (5 bases). The CDR3 extends over 14 amino acids. Germline loops: CDR1 MNHEY, CDR2 SVGAGI. V shed 7 bases and J shed 0 bases, with 10 bases lying between them. The CDR3 region is CASTGQGSYNEQFF. The CDR3 DNA follows: TGTGCCAGCACCGGACAAGGCTCCTACAATGAGCAGTTCTTC.

The chain combines TRBV19 with TRBJ2-2; tentatively, D is TRBD2 (6 bases). Germline CDR1 reads LNHDA; CDR2 reads SQIVND (reference sequence). Trimming stripped 8 bases from V and 0 bases from J, with 10 bases between. The CDR3 loop spans 14 amino acids. The DNA of the CDR3 is TGTGCCAGTGTGGGACTCGCGAACACCGGGGAGCTGTTTTTT. Its translation is CASVGLANTGELFF.

The chain joins TRBV7-8 to TRBJ2-7; 9 bases agree with TRBD1. The trim removed 5 bases at V and 3 bases at J, leaving 8 bases unmatched. There are 15 residues in the CDR3. Germline-derived CDR1 and CDR2 are SGHVS and FQNEAQ. CDR3 coding DNA: TGTGCCAGCAGCAGCCGAGTGACAGGGGGCTACGAGCAGTACTTC. This gives the protein CASSSRVTGGYEQYF.